A single sample gave rise to the 28 T cell receptor beta chains below, sequenced in a study of immune evolution from preneoplasia to lung adenocarcinoma. Data came from immunoSEQ multiplex PCR; TCRdb stores just in-frame clones and leaves some out. The sample yields roughly 3,100 clones, approximately 80% seen once. The sequencing input was FFPE atypical adenomatous hyperplasia tissue from the lung. This sample's subset: atypical adenomatous hyperplasia (AAH), lung preneoplasia. The origin of the receptors is a person aged 65-85 years with lung adenocarcinoma.

In this sample, this clone is large. This sequence joins TRBV7-2 and TRBJ1-5; 7 positions match TRBD1. This CDR3 spans 15 amino acids. The germline CDR1 and CDR2 sequences are SGHTA and FQGNSA. V shed 6 bases, J shed 2 bases, and the junction held 7 bases outside the gene matches. The DNA for the CDR3 is TGTGCCAGCAGTGAACAGGGGATTGGCAATCAGCCCCAGCATTTT. Its translation is CASSEQGIGNQPQHF.

The rearrangement uses TRBV7-2 and TRBJ2-7; D might be TRBD2 (6 bases). The V end was cut by 4 bases, the J end by 3 bases, with 13 bases between. The CDR3 covers 14 residues. Germline CDR1 SGHTA, CDR2 FQGNSA. CDR3 coding DNA: TGTGCCAGCAGCTACGTAGCGGTTTTCTACGAGCAGTACTTC. Its translation is CASSYVAVFYEQYF.

This chain connects TRBV5-1 to TRBJ1-2, with unresolved D. This CDR3 is 12 amino acids long. Deletions cut 7 bases from V and 6 bases from J, with 13 bases between. Germline-derived CDR1 and CDR2 are SGHRS and YFSETQ. The CDR3 loop reads CASGSVLHGYTF. The CDR3 DNA sequence: TGCGCCAGCGGATCGGTCCTCCATGGCTACACCTTC.

This clone was detected only a few times. CDR3 in amino acids: CATQGMNTEAFF. The CDR3 coding sequence is TGTGCCACGCAGGGAATGAACACTGAAGCTTTCTTT. The genes are TRBV15 and TRBJ1-1, with D possibly being TRBD1 (5 bases). This CDR3 region has 12 residues. Germline-derived CDR1 and CDR2 are LNHNV and YYDKDF (reference sequence). Between the trimmed V and J ends, which lost 9 bases and 0 bases, there was a span of 8 bases.

The chain combines TRBV6-5 with TRBJ1-1, with D uncertain. In germline, CDR1 is MNHEY, CDR2 SVGAGI. The CDR3 loop spans 15 amino acids. The V gene lost 6 bases and the J gene lost 1 base, with 15 bases spanning the gap. The CDR3, as DNA: TGTGCCAGCAGCCCTCCAAGTGAAACGAACACTGAAGCTTTCTTT. It translates to CASSPPSETNTEAFF.

This sequence joins TRBV6-1 and TRBJ2-7; D remains unclear. V was pared by 5 bases and J by 0 bases, with 5 bases between. In germline, CDR1 is MNHNS, CDR2 SASEGT. CDR3 length equals 12 residues. The CDR3 nucleotides are TGTGCCAGCAGTCTAAGCTCCTACGAGCAGTACTTC. Translated: CASSLSSYEQYF.

V is TRBV15 and J is TRBJ1-4; no firm D call. The CDR3 sequence is 15 residues long. V lost 3 bases and J 0 bases, leaving 8 bases between the germline ends. CDR1 is LNHNV, CDR2 YYDKDF, per germline (reference sequence). Written as DNA, the CDR3 is TGTGCCACCAGCAGCGGGCTAGCAACTAATGAAAAACTGTTTTTT. It is translated as CATSSGLATNEKLFF. The full variable domain, with the rest looked up from reference TRBV15 and TRBJ1-4, is DAMVIQNPRYQVTQFGKPVTLSCSQTLNHNVMYWYQQKSSQAPKLLFHYYDKDFNNEADTPDNFQSRRPNTSFCFLDIRSPGLGDTAMYLCATSSGLATNEKLFFGSGTQLSVL.

V and J are TRBV9 and TRBJ1-1; 7 bases fit TRBD1. The CDR3 is 15 residues long. Per germline, CDR1 SGDLS and CDR2 YYNGEE. Unmatched junction bases numbered 11, after V lost 3 bases and J lost 6 bases. The CDR3 region has the DNA TGTGCCAGCAGCGCCCTACAGGGGATGGGCGCTGAAGCTTTCTTT. Protein sequence: CASSALQGMGAEAFF.

The genes are TRBV6-5 and TRBJ1-3, with a weak D call TRBD1 (5 bases). The CDR3 has 14 amino acids. Trimming took 5 bases from V and 4 from J, leaving 12 bases between them. CDR1 and CDR2 (germline): MNHEY, SVGAGI. Here the CDR3 reads CASSTGGSGNTIYF. Here the CDR3 DNA reads TGTGCCAGCAGTACCGGGGGGTCCGGAAACACCATATATTTT.

V gene TRBV4-1 combines with J gene TRBJ1-2; 9 positions match TRBD1. The CDR3 covers 16 residues. Germline V gene lookup returns CDR1 MGHRA and CDR2 YSYEKL. Trimming at V came to 4 bases and at J to 5 bases, leaving 11 bases not matched to a gene. CDR3 sequence (DNA): TGCGCCAGCAGCCGAACCTCCGTCGGGACAGGGTATGGCTACACCTTC. This gives the protein CASSRTSVGTGYGYTF.

This chain links TRBV7-2 with TRBJ1-2; a possible D gene is TRBD1 (5 bases). CDR3 length equals 13 residues. Per germline, CDR1 SGHTA and CDR2 FQGNSA. Trimming took 1 base from V and 8 from J, leaving 11 bases between them. This chain's CDR3 is CASSLGGGAGYTF. In DNA form, the CDR3 reads TGTGCCAGCAGCTTAGGGGGAGGGGCGGGCTACACCTTC.

The chain recombines TRBV11-2 with TRBJ1-2, with D perhaps matching TRBD1 (6 bases). Germline V lookup: CDR1 SGHAT, CDR2 FQNNGV. With 1 base removed from V and 7 bases from J, the gap between germline ends came to 10 bases. There are 13 residues in the CDR3. CDR3 nucleotides: TGTGCCAGCAGCTTAGGGCAGGGGACTGGCTACACCTTC. Its translation is CASSLGQGTGYTF.

This chain joins TRBV6-5 and TRBJ2-7; D ambiguous. Germline V gene lookup returns CDR1 MNHEY and CDR2 SVGAGI. With 0 bases removed from V and 4 bases from J, the gap between germline ends came to 13 bases. The CDR3 sequence is 15 residues long. CDR3 DNA sequence: TGTGCCAGCAGTTACTCGAAGCGATACGGGTACGAGCAGTACTTC. Protein: CASSYSKRYGYEQYF.

J is TRBJ2-2 and V is TRBV5-4; the match to TRBD2 covers 10 bases. Germline V gene lookup returns CDR1 SGHNT and CDR2 YYREEE (reference sequence). J gave up 6 bases and V 4 bases, and 6 bases lay outside the gene matches. There are 15 residues in the CDR3. The CDR3 nucleotides read TGTGCCAGCAGCCATCGACTAGCGGGCGCCGGGGAGCTGTTTTTT. Its protein is CASSHRLAGAGELFF.

This chain joins TRBV5-1 and TRBJ1-3; D is unclear. Germline CDR1 and CDR2: SGHRS and YFSETQ. V lost 1 base to trimming and J lost 0 bases, with 8 bases between them. The CDR3 length is 15 residues. Here the CDR3 reads CASSLWGDSGNTIYF. In DNA, the CDR3 is TGCGCCAGCAGCTTGTGGGGAGACTCTGGAAACACCATATATTTT.

The genes are TRBV5-8 and TRBJ2-5; D is unclear. Germline V gene lookup returns CDR1 SGHTS and CDR2 YDEGEE. The CDR3 totals 13 residues. The V end was cut by 1 base, the J end by 5 bases, with 9 bases between. The CDR3 DNA sequence: TGTGCCAGCAGCTTGTCCCACGGGGAGACCCAGTACTTC. Protein sequence: CASSLSHGETQYF.

The chain is built from TRBV21-1 and TRBJ2-1; TRBD1 is the table's D call and was not checked against the DNA. TRBV21-1 is recorded as a pseudogene. The CDR3 sequence is 17 residues long. The CDR3 nucleotides are TGTGCCAGCAGCGCAACCCGGGACAGGGGTTCCTACAATGAGCAGTTCTTC. Translation: CASSATRDRGSYNEQFF.

J is TRBJ1-1 and V is TRBV27, with 8 bases fitting TRBD1. This CDR3 contains 11 residues. V was clipped by 11 bases and J by 3 bases; unmatched bases: 2. The germline CDR1 and CDR2 sequences are MNHEY and SMNVEV (reference sequence). The CDR3: CAGQGDTEAFF. For the CDR3, the DNA is TGTGCCGGACAGGGTGACACTGAAGCTTTCTTT.

A word on this clone: Other DNA sequences in this specimen translate into the identical CDR3. The chain carries TRBV9 and TRBJ2-3; D unclear. With 2 bases removed from V and 5 bases from J, the gap between germline ends came to 3 bases. Germline loops: CDR1 SGDLS, CDR2 YYNGEE. There are 11 residues in the CDR3. The CDR3 sequence: CASSVGDTQYF. The CDR3 coding sequence is TGTGCCAGCAGCGTTGGAGATACGCAGTATTTT.

This clone has only one observation. The chain recombines TRBV11-2 with TRBJ2-2; 12 nucleotides match TRBD2. The germline V gene has CDR1 SGHAT and CDR2 FQNNGV. This CDR3 comprises 16 residues. V shed 0 bases, J shed 4 bases, and the junction held 0 bases outside the gene matches. The CDR3 sequence is CASSLELAGGTGELFF. CDR3 in DNA: TGTGCCAGCAGCTTAGAACTAGCGGGAGGCACCGGGGAGCTGTTTTTT. The full variable domain, with the rest looked up from reference TRBV11-2 and TRBJ2-2, is EAGVAQSPRYKIIEKRQSVAFWCNPISGHATLYWYQQILGQGPKLLIQFQNNGVVDDSQLPKDRFSAERLKGVDSTLKIQPAKLEDSAVYLCASSLELAGGTGELFFGEGSRLTVL.

The rearrangement links TRBV5-4 to TRBJ1-2, with TRBD1 identical over 10 bases. This CDR3 contains 15 residues. Trimming at V came to 7 bases and at J to 6 bases, leaving 12 bases not matched to a gene. Per the germline V gene, CDR1 is SGHNT and CDR2 is YYREEE (reference sequence). The CDR3 coding sequence is TGTGCCAGCGGCCACGTTTATGGACAGGGGGATGGCTACACCTTC. Amino acids: CASGHVYGQGDGYTF.

The chain uses TRBV19 and TRBJ1-1; no firm D call. The CDR3 covers 14 residues. Trimming took off 5 bases at V and 0 bases at J, with 10 bases between the two ends. The germline gives CDR1 LNHDA, CDR2 SQIVND (reference sequence). The chain's CDR3 is CASSPQTMNTEAFF. The CDR3 nucleotides are TGTGCCAGTAGTCCGCAGACCATGAACACTGAAGCTTTCTTT.

This clone was detected a few times. V usage is TRBV5-1 and J usage is TRBJ2-3, with a tentative D call TRBD2 (6 bases). The CDR3 runs 13 residues. CDR1 SGHRS and CDR2 YFSETQ come from the germline V gene. V was pared by 10 bases and J by 1 base, with 13 bases between. The CDR3 DNA sequence: TGCGCCTGCAACCCTAGCGGCACAGATACGCAGTATTTT. As protein: CACNPSGTDTQYF.

The chain links TRBV7-9 to TRBJ1-2; TRBD1 might be the D (5 bases). V lost 5 bases, J lost 4 bases, and 23 bases lay in between. This CDR3 is 17 amino acids long. Germline V gene data show CDR1 as SEHNR and CDR2 as FQNEAQ (reference sequence). In DNA, the CDR3 is TGTGCCAGCAGCGCCGAGTATACCGGGGGTAGTCTCTATGGCTACACCTTC. Translation: CASSAEYTGGSLYGYTF.

The chain uses TRBV28 and TRBJ2-1; 7 bases align to TRBD1. With 5 bases clipped from V and 8 bases from J, the junction kept 18 bases outside the gene matches. CDR1 and CDR2 from the germline V gene are MDHEN and SYDVKM. The CDR3 has 17 amino acids. CDR3 sequence (DNA): TGTGCCAGCAGTATGAAGGGGGCAAGGCGGCCCGGGGATGAGCAGTTCTTC. Translated: CASSMKGARRPGDEQFF. Based on the CDR3 plus reference TRBV28 and TRBJ2-1, the full variable domain is DVKVTQSSRYLVKRTGEKVFLECVQDMDHENMFWYRQDPGLGLRLIYFSYDVKMKEKGDIPEGYSVSREKKERFSLILESASTNQTSMYLCASSMKGARRPGDEQFFGPGTRLTVL.

The chain uses TRBV6-1 and TRBJ2-5, with D possibly matching TRBD1 (6 bases). The CDR3 is made up of 13 amino acids. Germline V lookup: CDR1 MNHNS, CDR2 SASEGT. Trimming removed 1 base from V and 6 bases from J, with 9 bases in between. The CDR3 protein is CASSEGTVQTQYF. CDR3 in DNA: TGTGCCAGCAGTGAAGGGACAGTACAGACCCAGTACTTC.

The rearrangement links TRBV5-1 to TRBJ2-5; 12 bases fit TRBD2. CDR3 size: 17 residues. V trimming: 1 base; J trimming: 4 bases; junction bases outside the gene matches: 8. The germline V gene has CDR1 SGHRS and CDR2 YFSETQ. CDR3 bases: TGCGCCAGCAGCTTGTCAGCGACTAGCGGGAGCCGAGAGACCCAGTACTTC. Protein: CASSLSATSGSRETQYF.

The V gene is TRBV7-9, the J gene TRBJ1-1; D is uncertain. The germline V and J ends were trimmed by 1 base and 7 bases, with 7 bases remaining between them. This CDR3 has 12 amino acids. Germline CDR1 and CDR2: SEHNR and FQNEAQ (reference sequence). CDR3: CASSLVSLEAFF. In DNA form, the CDR3 reads TGTGCCAGCAGCTTAGTCAGCCTTGAAGCTTTCTTT.